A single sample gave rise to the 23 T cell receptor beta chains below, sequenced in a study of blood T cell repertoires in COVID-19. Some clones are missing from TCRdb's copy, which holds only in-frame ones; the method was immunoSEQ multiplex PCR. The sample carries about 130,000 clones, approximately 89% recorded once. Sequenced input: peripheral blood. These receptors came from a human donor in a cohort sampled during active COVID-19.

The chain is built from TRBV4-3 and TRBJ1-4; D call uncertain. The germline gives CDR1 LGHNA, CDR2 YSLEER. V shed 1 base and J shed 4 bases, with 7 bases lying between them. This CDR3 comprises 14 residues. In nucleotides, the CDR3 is TGCGCCAGCAGCCAAGGAAGCCATAATGAAAAACTGTTTTTT. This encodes CASSQGSHNEKLFF.

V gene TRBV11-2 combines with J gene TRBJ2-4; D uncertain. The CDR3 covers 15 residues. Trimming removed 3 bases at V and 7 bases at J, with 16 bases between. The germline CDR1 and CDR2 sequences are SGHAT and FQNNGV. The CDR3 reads CASSFGLAGRNIQYF. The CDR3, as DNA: TGTGCCAGCAGCTTTGGCCTGGCAGGTCGGAACATTCAGTACTTC.

The CDR3 DNA reads as TGTGCCAGCAGTTACTCATCAGGGGTAGATACGCAGTATTTT. Its protein product is CASSYSSGVDTQYF. The V call is TRBV6-5, the J call TRBJ2-3; D is perhaps TRBD1 (6 bases). This CDR3 region has 14 residues. V was trimmed by 0 bases and J by 5 bases, leaving 9 bases between them. Germline values: CDR1 MNHEY, CDR2 SVGAGI.

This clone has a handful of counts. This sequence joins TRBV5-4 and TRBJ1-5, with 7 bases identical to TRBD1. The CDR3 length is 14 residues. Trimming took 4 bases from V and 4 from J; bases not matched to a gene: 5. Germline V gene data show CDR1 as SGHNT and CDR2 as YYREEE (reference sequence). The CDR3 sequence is CASSEQGKNQPQHF. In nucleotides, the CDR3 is TGTGCCAGCAGCGAACAGGGGAAGAATCAGCCCCAGCATTTT.

This chain's CDR3 is CAWSGAPSPYNSPLHF. DNA of the CDR3: TGTGCCTGGAGTGGTGCCCCGAGCCCCTATAATTCACCCCTCCACTTT. This sequence joins TRBV30 and TRBJ1-6; D remains ambiguous. With 1 base removed from V and 2 bases from J, the gap between germline ends came to 12 bases. Germline V gives CDR1 GTSNPN, CDR2 SVGIG (reference sequence). The CDR3 is made up of 16 amino acids.

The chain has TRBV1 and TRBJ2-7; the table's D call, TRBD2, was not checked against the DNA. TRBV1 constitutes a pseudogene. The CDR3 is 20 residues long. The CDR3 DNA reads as TGCACCAGCAGCCAAGATGCCTCCCCCAGTAAGAAGTGTGGTCGAGGCGAGCAGTACGTC. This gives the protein CTSSQDASPSKKCGRGEQYV.

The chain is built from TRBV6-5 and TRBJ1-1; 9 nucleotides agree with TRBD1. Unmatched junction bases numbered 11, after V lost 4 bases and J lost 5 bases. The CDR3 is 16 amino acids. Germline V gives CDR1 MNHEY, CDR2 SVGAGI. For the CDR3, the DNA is TGTGCCAGCAGTTCCACACCAGGGACAGGGAGGACTGAAGCTTTCTTT. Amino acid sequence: CASSSTPGTGRTEAFF.

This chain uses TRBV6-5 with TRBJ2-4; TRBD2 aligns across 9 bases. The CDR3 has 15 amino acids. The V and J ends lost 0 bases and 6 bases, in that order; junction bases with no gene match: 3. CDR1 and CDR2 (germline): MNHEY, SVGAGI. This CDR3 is CASSYSREGGNIQYF. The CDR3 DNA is TGTGCCAGCAGTTACTCGCGGGAGGGGGGAAACATTCAGTACTTC.

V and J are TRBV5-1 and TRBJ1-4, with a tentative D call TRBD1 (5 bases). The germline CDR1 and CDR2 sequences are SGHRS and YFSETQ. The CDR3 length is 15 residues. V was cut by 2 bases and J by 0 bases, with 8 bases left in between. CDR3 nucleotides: TGCGCCAGCAGCTTTACAGGAGCAACTAATGAAAAACTGTTTTTT. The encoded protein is CASSFTGATNEKLFF.

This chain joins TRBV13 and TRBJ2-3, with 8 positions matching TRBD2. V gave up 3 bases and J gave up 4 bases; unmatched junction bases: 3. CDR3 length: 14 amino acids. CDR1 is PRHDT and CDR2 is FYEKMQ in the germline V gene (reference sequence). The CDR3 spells CASSFGRGADTQYF. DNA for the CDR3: TGTGCCAGCAGCTTCGGGAGGGGCGCAGATACGCAGTATTTT. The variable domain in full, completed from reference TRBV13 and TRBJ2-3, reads AAGVIQSPRHLIKEKRETATLKCYPIPRHDTVYWYQQGPGQDPQFLISFYEKMQSDKGSIPDRFSAQQFSDYHSELNMSSLELGDSALYFCASSFGRGADTQYFGPGTRLTVL.

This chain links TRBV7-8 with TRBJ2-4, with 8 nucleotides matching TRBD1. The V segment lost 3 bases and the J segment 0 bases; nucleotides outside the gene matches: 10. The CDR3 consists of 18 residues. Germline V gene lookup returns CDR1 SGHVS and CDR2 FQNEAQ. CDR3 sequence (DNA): TGTGCCAGCAGCTTGGACAGGGTCCCTGGGATAGCCAAAAACATTCAGTACTTC. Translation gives CASSLDRVPGIAKNIQYF.

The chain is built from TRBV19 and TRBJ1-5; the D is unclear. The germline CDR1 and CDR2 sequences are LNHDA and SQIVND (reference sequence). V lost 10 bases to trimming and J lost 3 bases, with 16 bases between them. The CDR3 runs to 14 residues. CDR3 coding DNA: TGTGCCATTAGCCGGGGAGGTAACAATCAGCCCCAGCATTTT. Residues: CAISRGGNNQPQHF.

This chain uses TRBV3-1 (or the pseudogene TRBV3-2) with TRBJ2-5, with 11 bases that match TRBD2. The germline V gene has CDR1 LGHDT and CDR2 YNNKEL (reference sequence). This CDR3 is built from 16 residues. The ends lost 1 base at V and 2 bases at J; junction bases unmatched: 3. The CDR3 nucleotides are TGTGCCAGCAGCCAAGGATTAGCGGGGGGGCAAGAGACCCAGTACTTC. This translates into CASSQGLAGGQETQYF.

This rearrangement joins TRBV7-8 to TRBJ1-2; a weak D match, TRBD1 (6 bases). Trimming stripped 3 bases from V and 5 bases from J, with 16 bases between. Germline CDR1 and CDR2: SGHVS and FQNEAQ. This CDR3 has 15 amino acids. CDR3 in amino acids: CASSFTRTEIYGYTF. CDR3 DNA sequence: TGTGCCAGCAGCTTTACCCGGACAGAAATTTATGGCTACACCTTC.

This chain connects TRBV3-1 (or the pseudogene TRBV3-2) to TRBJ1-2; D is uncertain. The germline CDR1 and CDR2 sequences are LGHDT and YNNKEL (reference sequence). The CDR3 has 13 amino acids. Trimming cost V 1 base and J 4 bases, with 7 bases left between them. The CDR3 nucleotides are TGTGCCAGCAGCCAAGGCGCCACCTATGGCTACACCTTC. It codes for CASSQGATYGYTF.

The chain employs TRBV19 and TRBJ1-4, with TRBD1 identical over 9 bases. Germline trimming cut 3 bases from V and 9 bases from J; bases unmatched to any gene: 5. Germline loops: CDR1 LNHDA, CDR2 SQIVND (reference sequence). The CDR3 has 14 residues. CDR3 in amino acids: CASSIGGQGKKLFF. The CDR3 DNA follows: TGTGCCAGTAGTATTGGGGGACAGGGTAAAAAACTGTTTTTT.

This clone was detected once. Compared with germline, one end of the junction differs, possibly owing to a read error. This chain's CDR3 is CASSFSPPPHYGYTF. Here the CDR3 DNA reads TGTGCCAGTAGTTTCTCCCCGCCGCCGCACTACGGCTACACCTTC. The gene calls are TRBV19 and TRBJ1-2; D unresolved. Per germline, CDR1 LNHDA and CDR2 SQIVND (reference sequence). The CDR3 length is 15 residues.

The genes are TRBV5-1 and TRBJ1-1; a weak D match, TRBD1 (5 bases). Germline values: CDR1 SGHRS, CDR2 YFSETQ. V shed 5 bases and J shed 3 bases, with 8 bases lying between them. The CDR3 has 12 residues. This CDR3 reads CASSQTDTEAFF. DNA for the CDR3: TGCGCCAGCAGTCAGACAGACACTGAAGCTTTCTTT.

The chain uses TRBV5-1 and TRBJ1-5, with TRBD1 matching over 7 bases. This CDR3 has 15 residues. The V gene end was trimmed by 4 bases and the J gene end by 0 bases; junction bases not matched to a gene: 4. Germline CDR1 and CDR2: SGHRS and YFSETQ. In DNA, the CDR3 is TGCGCCAGCAGCCTCACAGGGGATAGCAATCAGCCCCAGCATTTT. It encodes CASSLTGDSNQPQHF.

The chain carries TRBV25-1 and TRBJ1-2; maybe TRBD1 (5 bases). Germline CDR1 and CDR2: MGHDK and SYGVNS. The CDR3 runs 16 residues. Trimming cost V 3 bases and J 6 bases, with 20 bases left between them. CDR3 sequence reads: CASSDLSRARIDGYTF. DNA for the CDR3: TGTGCCAGCAGTGACTTGTCCAGGGCCAGGATAGATGGCTACACCTTC.

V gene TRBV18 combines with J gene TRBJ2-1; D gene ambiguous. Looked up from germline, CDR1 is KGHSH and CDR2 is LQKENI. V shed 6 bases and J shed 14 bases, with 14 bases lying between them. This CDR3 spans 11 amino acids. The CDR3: CASSLDSPEFF. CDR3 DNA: TGTGCCAGCTCTCTCGACTCCCCAGAGTTCTTC.

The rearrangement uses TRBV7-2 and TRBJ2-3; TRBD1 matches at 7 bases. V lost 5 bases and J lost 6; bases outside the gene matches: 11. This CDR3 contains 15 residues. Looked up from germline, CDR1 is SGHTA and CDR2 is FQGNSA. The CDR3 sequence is CASSAQGQPGDTQYF. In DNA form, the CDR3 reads TGTGCCAGCAGCGCCCAGGGACAGCCTGGGGATACGCAGTATTTT.

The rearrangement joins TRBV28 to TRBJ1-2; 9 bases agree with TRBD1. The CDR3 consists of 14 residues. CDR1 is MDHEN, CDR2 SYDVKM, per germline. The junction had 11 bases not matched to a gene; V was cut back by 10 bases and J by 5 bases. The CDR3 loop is CAILPVGTGYGYTF. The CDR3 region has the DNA TGTGCCATCCTCCCCGTGGGGACAGGGTATGGCTACACCTTC.